This TCR beta chain was captured by sequencing in a study of blood T cell repertoires in COVID-19. CDR3 length equals 15 residues. Losses at the gene ends were 6 bases for V and 1 base for J; bases not matched to a gene: 4. Germline CDR1 is MDHEN and CDR2 is SYDVKM. The assay was immunoSEQ multiplex PCR, and TCRdb's table has in-frame clones only and misses some. The sample lists tens of thousands of clones; approximately 86% were seen once. The sequencing sample was made of peripheral blood. The gene calls are TRBV28 and TRBJ2-1; 9 nucleotides line up with TRBD2. The TCR comes from a man in his sixties or seventies with acute or convalescent COVID-19. The CDR3 reads CASRGSGRSYNEQFF. CDR3 in DNA: TGTGCCAGCAGGGGAAGCGGGAGGTCCTACAATGAGCAGTTCTTC. The full variable domain, with the rest looked up from reference TRBV28 and TRBJ2-1, is DVKVTQSSRYLVKRTGEKVFLECVQDMDHENMFWYRQDPGLGLRLIYFSYDVKMKEKGDIPEGYSVSREKKERFSLILESASTNQTSMYLCASRGSGRSYNEQFFGPGTRLTVL.